The rows below give T cell receptor beta chains drawn from one sample of a study of cytomegalovirus exposure and HLA in healthy donors. The method was immunoSEQ multiplex PCR; TCRdb's version includes in-frame clones alone and lacks a portion of them. The sample has roughly 120,000 clones; approximately 80% are singletons. Sequencing was performed on PBMCs. These receptors were collected from a human donor in good health. The CDR3 runs from the conserved cysteine through the conserved F or W. The D gene is left open where the match is weak. Clone size is stated in some rows and not others, as once, few, many or a class when expanded.

D gene: TRBD1; V gene: TRBV6-1; clone size: .; J gene: TRBJ2-4; CDR3 protein: CASFNPGGENSQYF; CDR3 DNA: TGTGCCAGCTTTAATCCAGGGGGCGAAAACAGTCAGTACTTC
D gene: .; V gene: TRBV4-2; clone size: .; J gene: TRBJ1-1; CDR3 protein: CASSQDPGTMNTEAFF; CDR3 DNA: TGTGCCAGCAGCCAAGATCCCGGGACAATGAACACTGAAGCTTTCTTT
D gene: TRBD1; V gene: TRBV11-2; clone size: .; J gene: TRBJ1-1; CDR3 protein: CASSLDGQVNTEAFF; CDR3 DNA: TGTGCCAGCAGCTTAGACGGACAGGTCAACACTGAAGCTTTCTTT
D gene: .; V gene: TRBV27; clone size: .; J gene: TRBJ1-1; CDR3 protein: CASSKNMVEAFF; CDR3 DNA: TGTGCCAGCAGTAAGAACATGGTTGAAGCTTTCTTT
D gene: .; V gene: TRBV6-5; clone size: .; J gene: TRBJ2-1; CDR3 protein: CASSYSSGSYNEQFF; CDR3 DNA: TGTGCCAGCAGTTACTCGAGCGGCTCCTACAATGAGCAGTTCTTC
D gene: .; V gene: TRBV5-4; clone size: .; J gene: TRBJ2-5; CDR3 protein: CASSFPSETQYF; CDR3 DNA: TGTGCCAGCAGCTTTCCATCAGAGACCCAGTACTTC
D gene: TRBD1; V gene: TRBV11-2; clone size: .; J gene: TRBJ2-7; CDR3 protein: CASSLIGTGAYEQYF; CDR3 DNA: TGTGCCAGCAGCTTAATCGGGACAGGGGCCTACGAGCAGTACTTC
D gene: TRBD1; V gene: TRBV18; clone size: .; J gene: TRBJ1-4; CDR3 protein: CASSPGALGTGVTNEKLFF; CDR3 DNA: TGTGCCAGCTCACCAGGGGCCCTCGGGACAGGAGTAACTAATGAAAAACTGTTTTTT
D gene: TRBD2; V gene: TRBV6-4; clone size: .; J gene: TRBJ2-6; CDR3 protein: CASSDSNRGRDSGANVLTF; CDR3 DNA: TGTGCCAGCAGTGACTCGAACCGGGGGAGGGACTCTGGGGCCAACGTCCTGACTTTC
D gene: .; V gene: TRBV27; clone size: .; J gene: TRBJ1-2; CDR3 protein: CASSPIPKTNGGDYGYTF; CDR3 DNA: TGTGCCAGCAGCCCTATACCCAAGACTAACGGGGGAGACTATGGCTACACCTTC
D gene: TRBD2; V gene: TRBV27; clone size: once; J gene: TRBJ2-1; CDR3 protein: CASSLRREALGEQFF; CDR3 DNA: TGTGCCAGCAGTTTAAGGCGGGAGGCCCTGGGTGAGCAGTTCTTC
D gene: .; V gene: TRBV18; clone size: .; J gene: TRBJ1-3; CDR3 protein: CASSPTQGLESGNTIYF; CDR3 DNA: TGTGCCAGCTCACCGACCCAGGGGTTGGAGTCTGGAAACACCATATATTTT
D gene: TRBD1; V gene: TRBV28; clone size: .; J gene: TRBJ2-7; CDR3 protein: CASSSGTGGYEQYF; CDR3 DNA: TGTGCCAGCAGTTCCGGGACAGGGGGCTACGAGCAGTACTTC
D gene: .; V gene: TRBV18; clone size: .; J gene: TRBJ1-3; CDR3 protein: CASSPPPDSSGNTIYF; CDR3 DNA: TGTGCCAGCTCACCCCCCCCCGACAGCTCTGGAAACACCATATATTTT
D gene: TRBD2; V gene: TRBV28; clone size: .; J gene: TRBJ2-7; CDR3 protein: CASSGGTSGRPLPGEQYF; CDR3 DNA: TGTGCCAGCAGTGGCGGGACTAGCGGGAGGCCCCTTCCGGGGGAGCAGTACTTC
D gene: .; V gene: TRBV6-5; clone size: .; J gene: TRBJ2-1; CDR3 protein: CASSYFQASYNEQFF; CDR3 DNA: TGTGCCAGCAGTTATTTCCAGGCATCATACAATGAGCAGTTCTTC
D gene: TRBD1; V gene: TRBV11-3; clone size: .; J gene: TRBJ2-7; CDR3 protein: CASSLSRGSISYEQYF; CDR3 DNA: TGTGCCAGCAGCTTGAGCAGGGGGTCTATCTCCTACGAGCAGTACTTC
D gene: TRBD2; V gene: TRBV7-2; clone size: .; J gene: TRBJ2-1; CDR3 protein: CASSFRDGRAGGEQFF; CDR3 DNA: TGTGCCAGCAGCTTCCGAGACGGGAGGGCCGGCGGGGAGCAGTTCTTC
D gene: .; V gene: TRBV7-2; clone size: .; J gene: TRBJ1-5; CDR3 protein: CASSLGTTGQPQHF; CDR3 DNA: TGTGCCAGCAGCTTAGGGACCACAGGGCAGCCCCAGCATTTT
D gene: .; V gene: TRBV30; clone size: .; J gene: TRBJ1-4; CDR3 protein: CAWSDGDNGYEKLFF; CDR3 DNA: TGTGCCTGGAGTGACGGGGACAACGGGTATGAAAAACTGTTTTTT
D gene: TRBD2; V gene: TRBV10-3; clone size: .; J gene: TRBJ2-3; CDR3 protein: CAINRLAGEADTQYF; CDR3 DNA: TGTGCCATCAACCGACTAGCGGGAGAAGCAGATACGCAGTATTTT
D gene: TRBD1; V gene: TRBV4-2; clone size: .; J gene: TRBJ1-6; CDR3 protein: CASSGRDRGSYNSPLHF; CDR3 DNA: TGTGCCAGCAGCGGCCGGGACAGGGGGTCCTATAATTCACCCCTCCACTTT
D gene: TRBD2; V gene: TRBV5-1; clone size: .; J gene: TRBJ2-7; CDR3 protein: CASAREGKEQYF; CDR3 DNA: TGCGCCAGCGCGCGGGAGGGTAAGGAGCAGTACTTC
D gene: .; V gene: TRBV2; clone size: once; J gene: TRBJ2-6; CDR3 protein: CASSSGSGANVLTF; CDR3 DNA: TGTGCCAGCAGTTCGGGGTCTGGGGCCAACGTCCTGACTTTC
D gene: TRBD2; V gene: TRBV19; clone size: once; J gene: TRBJ2-5; CDR3 protein: CASSIGGLAGVWDPGETQYF; CDR3 DNA: TGTGCCAGTAGTATAGGCGGACTAGCGGGAGTTTGGGATCCCGGGGAGACCCAGTACTTC
D gene: .; V gene: TRBV18; clone size: .; J gene: TRBJ2-3; CDR3 protein: CASSPWTSSTDTQYF; CDR3 DNA: TGTGCCAGCTCACCATGGACAAGTAGCACAGATACGCAGTATTTT
D gene: .; V gene: TRBV6-5; clone size: .; J gene: TRBJ1-2; CDR3 protein: CASSYRDIYRDYGYTF; CDR3 DNA: TGTGCCAGCAGTTACCGGGACATCTATCGGGACTATGGCTACACCTTC
D gene: TRBD2; V gene: TRBV6-5; clone size: once; J gene: TRBJ2-7; CDR3 protein: CASNIRPGLGGEQYF; CDR3 DNA: TGTGCCAGCAATATACGTCCGGGACTAGGGGGGGAGCAGTACTTC
D gene: TRBD1; V gene: TRBV19; clone size: .; J gene: TRBJ2-7; CDR3 protein: CASSIRTGGVYEQYF; CDR3 DNA: TGTGCCAGTAGTATTCGCACAGGGGGAGTCTACGAGCAGTACTTC
D gene: TRBD1; V gene: TRBV28; clone size: .; J gene: TRBJ1-5; CDR3 protein: CASRRQGIYQPQHF; CDR3 DNA: TGTGCCAGCAGGAGACAGGGGATTTACCAGCCCCAGCATTTT
D gene: TRBD2; V gene: TRBV5-1; clone size: .; J gene: TRBJ2-2; CDR3 protein: CASRTTSGHTGELFF; CDR3 DNA: TGCGCCAGCAGGACGACTAGCGGGCACACCGGGGAGCTGTTTTTT
D gene: TRBD1; V gene: TRBV7-9; clone size: .; J gene: TRBJ1-1; CDR3 protein: CASSAHQLGTGDMNTEAFF; CDR3 DNA: TGTGCCAGCAGCGCCCACCAGTTAGGGACAGGAGACATGAACACTGAAGCTTTCTTT
D gene: TRBD1; V gene: TRBV7-9; clone size: .; J gene: TRBJ2-5; CDR3 protein: CSSSYTRDREETQYF; CDR3 DNA: TGTTCCAGCAGCTACACCCGGGACAGGGAAGAGACCCAGTACTTC
D gene: TRBD1; V gene: TRBV11-3; clone size: .; J gene: TRBJ2-1; CDR3 protein: CASRATGAAEQFF; CDR3 DNA: TGTGCCAGCAGGGCCACAGGGGCAGCTGAGCAGTTCTTC
D gene: TRBD2; V gene: TRBV5-4; clone size: .; J gene: TRBJ2-1; CDR3 protein: CASSSGLAGEGTYNEQFF; CDR3 DNA: TGTGCCAGCAGCTCCGGACTAGCGGGAGAGGGGACCTACAATGAGCAGTTCTTC
D gene: TRBD2; V gene: TRBV6-1; clone size: few; J gene: TRBJ2-7; CDR3 protein: CASTPSGLEGHEQYF; CDR3 DNA: TGTGCCAGCACCCCTAGCGGACTTGAGGGGCACGAGCAGTACTTC